This T cell receptor beta chain came from a study of early T cells in non-severe SARS-CoV-2 infection. Looked up from germline, CDR1 is SGHRS and CDR2 is YFSETQ. This CDR3 has 15 residues. With 3 bases removed from V and 8 bases from J, the gap between germline ends came to 17 bases. TCRdb re-derived calls from the 5' RACE reads in MiXCR, one entry per CDR3 protein. The table includes about 22,000 distinct CDR3 sequences, 3.5% to 5.5% detected once. This clonotype was found many times. Material: whole blood. This receptor was obtained from an adult who was a healthcare worker with PCR-confirmed SARS-CoV-2 infection or an uninfected control (not recorded which). The chain recombines TRBV5-1 with TRBJ1-4, with D possibly being TRBD1 (5 bases). The CDR3 spells CASSSDGGSFEKLFF. CDR3 DNA sequence: TGCGCCAGCAGCTCGGATGGGGGGTCCTTCGAAAAACTGTTTTTT.